This T cell receptor beta chain is drawn from a study of T-cell reconstitution after alpha-beta-depleted transplantation in children. The study's findings and limits: About two months after transplant, alpha-beta T cells reportedly came from several hundred expanded graft clones. For some patients, TCRbeta diversity was high at day 60 because of recipient T cells and thymic progenitors that survived. T-cell numbers and diversity, one year after transplant, stemmed largely from T cells that were newly produced.

At least ten counts were recorded for this clonotype. Its target is not known. As it was prepared, the TCRbeta library received unique molecular identifiers. TCRdb independently ran MiXCR on the PCR reads; one entry per CDR3 protein. The sample includes fewer than 500,000 distinct CDR3 sequences, approximately 41% of them seen just once. The CDR3 is 14 amino acids. Unmatched junction bases numbered 9, after V lost 3 bases and J lost 7 bases. Looked up from germline, CDR1 is MNHEY and CDR2 is SVGAGI. This TCR derives from a girl aged 2-9 years with aplastic anemia, due to receive a stem cell transplant. The rearrangement links TRBV6-5 to TRBJ2-7; TRBD1 aligns across 7 bases. The sample in question was PBMCs, obtained before TCRalphabeta/CD19-depleted stem cell transplant. The CDR3 loop is CASSYKGAVGEQYF. In nucleotides, the CDR3 is TGTGCCAGCAGTTATAAGGGGGCGGTGGGTGAGCAGTACTTC.